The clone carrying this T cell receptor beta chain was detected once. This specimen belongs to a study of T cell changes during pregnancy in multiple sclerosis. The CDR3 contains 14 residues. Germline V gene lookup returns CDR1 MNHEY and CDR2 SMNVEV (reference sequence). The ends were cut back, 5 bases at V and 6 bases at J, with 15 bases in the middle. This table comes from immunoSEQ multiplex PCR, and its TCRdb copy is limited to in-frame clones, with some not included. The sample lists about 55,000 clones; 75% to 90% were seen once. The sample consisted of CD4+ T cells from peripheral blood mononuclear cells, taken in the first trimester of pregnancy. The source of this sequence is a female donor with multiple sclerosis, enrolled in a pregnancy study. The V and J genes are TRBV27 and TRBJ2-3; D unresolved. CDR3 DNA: TGTGCCAGCAGTCCCATCCCGGGTAGGGATACGCAGTATTTT. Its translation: CASSPIPGRDTQYF.